The entry below gives a single T cell receptor beta chain sequence along with its context. Its antigen remains unidentified. This specimen belongs to a study of cytomegalovirus exposure and HLA in healthy donors. Study conclusions and caveats: In vitro checks showed that three CMV-associated chains really do target CMV antigens. Highly shared variants forming one cluster were likely a sequencing artifact.

The study ran its PCR with 60 Vbeta and 13 Jbeta primers. Sequencing used immunoSEQ multiplex PCR; TCRdb keeps in-frame clones, though not all of them. This table has 130,000 or so clones, around 8.5% appearing once. Germline V lookup: CDR1 SEHNR, CDR2 FQNEAQ (reference sequence). The trim removed 5 bases at V and 6 bases at J, leaving 14 bases unmatched. CDR3 length: 16 amino acids. Material: PBMCs. This TCR was sampled from a middle-aged man in good health and CMV-seronegative. This rearrangement joins TRBV7-9 to TRBJ1-1; TRBD1 agrees at 8 bases. CDR3 residues: CASSQEWDRRGPEAFF. The CDR3 region has the DNA TGTGCCAGCAGCCAGGAATGGGACAGGCGAGGACCTGAAGCTTTCTTT.